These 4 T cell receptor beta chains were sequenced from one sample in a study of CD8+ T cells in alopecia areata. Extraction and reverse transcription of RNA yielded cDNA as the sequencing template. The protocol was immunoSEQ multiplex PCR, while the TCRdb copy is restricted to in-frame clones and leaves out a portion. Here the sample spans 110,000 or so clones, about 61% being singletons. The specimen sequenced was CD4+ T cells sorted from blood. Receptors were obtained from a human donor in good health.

For the CDR3, the DNA is TGTGCCTGGGGAAGGGGGCATGGCTACACCTTC. Translation: CAWGRGHGYTF. V is TRBV30 and J is TRBJ1-2, with TRBD1 identical over 7 bases. There are 11 residues in the CDR3. The trim removed 5 bases at V and 6 bases at J, leaving 3 bases unmatched. Germline CDR1 and CDR2: GTSNPN and SVGIG (reference sequence).

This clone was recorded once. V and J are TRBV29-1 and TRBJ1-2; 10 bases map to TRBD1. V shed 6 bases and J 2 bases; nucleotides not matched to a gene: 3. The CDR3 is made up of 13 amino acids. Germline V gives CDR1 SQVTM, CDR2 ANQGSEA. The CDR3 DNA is TGCAGCGTCGACAGGGGGCGGAACTATGGCTACACCTTC. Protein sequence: CSVDRGRNYGYTF.

The CDR3 is CASSYRQGPNTEAFF. The CDR3 DNA reads TGTGCCAGCAGCTACCGCCAGGGTCCGAACACTGAAGCTTTCTTT. This sequence joins TRBV7-9 and TRBJ1-1, with a possible D match to TRBD1 (5 bases). This CDR3 spans 15 amino acids. Trimming shortened V by 4 bases and J by 1 base, and 13 bases separated the two germline ends. Germline CDR1 SEHNR, CDR2 FQNEAQ (reference sequence). The full variable domain, with the rest looked up from reference TRBV7-9 and TRBJ1-1, is DTGVSQNPRHKITKRGQNVTFRCDPISEHNRLYWYRQTLGQGPEFLTYFQNEAQLEKSRLLSDRFSAERPKGSFSTLEIQRTEQGDSAMYLCASSYRQGPNTEAFFGQGTRLTVV.

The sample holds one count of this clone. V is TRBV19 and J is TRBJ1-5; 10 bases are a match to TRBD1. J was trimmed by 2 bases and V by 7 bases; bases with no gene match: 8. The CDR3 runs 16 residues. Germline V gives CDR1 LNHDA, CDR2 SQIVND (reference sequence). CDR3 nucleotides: TGTGCCAGTACCCCGGGACAGGGGTTTGGCAATCAGCCCCAGCATTTT. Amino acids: CASTPGQGFGNQPQHF.